This record concerns one TCR beta chain sequence. Its antigen is undetermined. These data belong to a study of CD8+ T cells in alopecia areata. Findings and caveats of the study: More clonal than normal scalp was lesional scalp, particularly alopecia totalis/universalis. Many expanded lesional clones persisted in scalp and blood during tofacitinib.

Specified treatment: oral pan-JAK inhibitor, 5-10 mg twice daily. Investigators isolated RNA and reverse transcribed it into cDNA to act as the sequencing template. Profiling relied on immunoSEQ multiplex PCR, and the TCRdb table lists in-frame clones only, not all of them. The sample lists around 190,000 clones; about three fifths were seen once. This receptor was identified in a human donor with alopecia areata. This material consisted of CD4+ T cells sorted from blood, taken at week 4, from a patient treated with tofacitinib.

CDR3 DNA sequence: TGTGCCAGCAGTTTGGGGGTGGGGGAGCTGTTTTTT. This encodes CASSLGVGELFF. This chain connects TRBV27 to TRBJ2-2; D may match TRBD1 or TRBD2 (5 bases each). Germline V gives CDR1 MNHEY, CDR2 SMNVEV (reference sequence). CDR3 length equals 12 residues. Trimming pared 3 bases from V and 8 bases from J, leaving 7 bases between.